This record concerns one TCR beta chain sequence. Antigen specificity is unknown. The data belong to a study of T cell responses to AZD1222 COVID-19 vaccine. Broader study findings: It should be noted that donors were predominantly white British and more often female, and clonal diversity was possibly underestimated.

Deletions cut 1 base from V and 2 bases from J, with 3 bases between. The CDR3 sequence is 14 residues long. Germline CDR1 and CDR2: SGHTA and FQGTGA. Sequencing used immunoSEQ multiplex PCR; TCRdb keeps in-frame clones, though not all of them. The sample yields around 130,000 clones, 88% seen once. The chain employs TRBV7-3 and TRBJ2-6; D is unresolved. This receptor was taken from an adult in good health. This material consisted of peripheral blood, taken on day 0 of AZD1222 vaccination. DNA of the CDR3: TGTGCCAGCAGCTTAAGCGCTGGGGCCAACGTCCTGACTTTC. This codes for CASSLSAGANVLTF.